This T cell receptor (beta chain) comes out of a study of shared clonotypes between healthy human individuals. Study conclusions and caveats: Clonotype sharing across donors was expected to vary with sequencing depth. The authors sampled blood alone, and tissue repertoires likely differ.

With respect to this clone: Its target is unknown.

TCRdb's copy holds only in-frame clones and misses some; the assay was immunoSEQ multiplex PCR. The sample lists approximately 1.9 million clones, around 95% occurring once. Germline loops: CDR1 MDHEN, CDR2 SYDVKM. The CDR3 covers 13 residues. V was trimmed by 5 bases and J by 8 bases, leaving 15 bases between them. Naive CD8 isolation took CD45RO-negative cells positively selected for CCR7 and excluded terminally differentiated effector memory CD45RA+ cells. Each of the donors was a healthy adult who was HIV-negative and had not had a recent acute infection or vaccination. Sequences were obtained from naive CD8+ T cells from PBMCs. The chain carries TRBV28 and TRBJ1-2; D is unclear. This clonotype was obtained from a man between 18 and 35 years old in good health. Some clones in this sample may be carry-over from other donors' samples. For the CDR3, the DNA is TGTGCCAGCAGTGAGAGGTCGCCTTGGGGCTACACCTTC. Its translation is CASSERSPWGYTF.